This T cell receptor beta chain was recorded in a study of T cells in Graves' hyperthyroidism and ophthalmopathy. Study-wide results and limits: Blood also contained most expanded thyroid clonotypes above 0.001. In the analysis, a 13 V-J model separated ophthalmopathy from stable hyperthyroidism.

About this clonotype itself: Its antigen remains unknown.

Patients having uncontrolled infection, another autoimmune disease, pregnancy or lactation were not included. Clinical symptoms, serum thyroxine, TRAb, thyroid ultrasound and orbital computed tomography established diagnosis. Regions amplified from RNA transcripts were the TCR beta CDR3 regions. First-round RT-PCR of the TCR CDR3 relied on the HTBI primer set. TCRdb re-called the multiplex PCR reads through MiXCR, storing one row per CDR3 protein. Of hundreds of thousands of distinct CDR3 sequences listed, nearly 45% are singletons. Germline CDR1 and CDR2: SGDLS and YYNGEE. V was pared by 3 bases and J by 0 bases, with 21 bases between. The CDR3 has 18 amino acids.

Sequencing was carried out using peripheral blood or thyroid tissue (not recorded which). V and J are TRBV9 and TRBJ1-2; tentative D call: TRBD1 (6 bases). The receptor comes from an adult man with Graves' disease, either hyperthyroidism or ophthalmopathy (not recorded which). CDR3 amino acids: CASSEGRLTGDPNYGYTF. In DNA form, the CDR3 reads TGTGCCAGCAGCGAGGGACGACTGACAGGCGATCCTAACTATGGCTACACCTTC. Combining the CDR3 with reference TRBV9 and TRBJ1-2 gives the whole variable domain DSGVTQTPKHLITATGQRVTLRCSPRSGDLSVYWYQQSLDQGLQFLIQYYNGEERAKGNILERFSAQQFPDLHSELNLSSLELGDSALYFCASSEGRLTGDPNYGYTFGSGTRLTVV.